The T cell receptor beta chain under discussion was sequenced for a study of blood T cell repertoires in COVID-19. Sequenced by immunoSEQ multiplex PCR; TCRdb stores in-frame clones only, minus some. This table holds 45,000 to 65,000 clones, 77% found once. What was sequenced was peripheral blood. This clonotype was obtained from a man between 70 and 80 years old with active or convalescent COVID-19.

CDR3 in amino acids: CASSPQQTGQFGTEAFF. Written as DNA, the CDR3 is TGTGCCAGCAGTCCACAGCAGACAGGGCAGTTTGGGACTGAAGCTTTCTTT. The rearrangement links TRBV6-6 to TRBJ1-1; the match to TRBD1 covers 7 bases. Germline V gene lookup returns CDR1 MNHNY and CDR2 SVGAGI (reference sequence). J gave up 5 bases and V 5 bases, and 17 bases lay outside the gene matches. The CDR3 is 17 residues long.